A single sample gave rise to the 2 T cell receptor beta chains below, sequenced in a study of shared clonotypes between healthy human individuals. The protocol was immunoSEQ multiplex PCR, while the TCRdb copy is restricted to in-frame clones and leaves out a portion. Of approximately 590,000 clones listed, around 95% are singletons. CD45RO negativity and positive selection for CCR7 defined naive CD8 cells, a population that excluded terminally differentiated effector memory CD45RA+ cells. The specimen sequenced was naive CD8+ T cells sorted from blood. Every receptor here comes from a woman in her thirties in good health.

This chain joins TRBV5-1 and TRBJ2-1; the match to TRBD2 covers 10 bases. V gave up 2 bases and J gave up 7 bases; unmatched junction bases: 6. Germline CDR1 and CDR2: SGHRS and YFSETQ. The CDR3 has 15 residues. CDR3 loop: CASSFPSGSPNEQFF. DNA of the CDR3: TGCGCCAGCAGCTTTCCTAGCGGGAGTCCAAATGAGCAGTTCTTC.

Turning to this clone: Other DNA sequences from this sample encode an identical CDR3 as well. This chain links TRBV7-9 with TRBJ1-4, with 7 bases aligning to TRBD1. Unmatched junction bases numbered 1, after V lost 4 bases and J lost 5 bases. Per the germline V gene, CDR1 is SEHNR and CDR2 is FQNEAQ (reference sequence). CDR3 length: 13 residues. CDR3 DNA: TGTGCCAGCAGCTCGGGACAGAATGAAAAACTGTTTTTT. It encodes CASSSGQNEKLFF.